Listed below are T cell receptor beta chains from one sample, sequenced in a study of vaccination effects on CD4 cells after COVID-19. The protocol was immunoSEQ multiplex PCR, while the TCRdb copy is restricted to in-frame clones and leaves out a portion. The sample lists 45,000 to 65,000 clones, under 85% seen once, with about 4.6% in the top ten. Their target antigens are unknown. The sample in question was CD4+ T cells from PBMCs cultured without peptide, obtained after COVID-19 vaccination. The receptors originated from a human donor who received a COVID-19 vaccine. Each CDR3 is given with its conserved first and last residue. Fields, in order: J gene, V gene, D gene, clone size, CDR3 DNA, CDR3 protein. The D gene is left open where the match is weak. Size is stated for part of the rows, as once, few or many counts, or as a class when the clone is expanded.

J: TRBJ1-2
V: TRBV29-1
D: TRBD1
size: .
DNA: TGCAGCGTTGAAACCTGGGGGACAGGACTGCCTGGCTACACCTTC
CDR3: CSVETWGTGLPGYTF

J: TRBJ1-4
V: TRBV27
D: .
size: .
DNA: TGTGCCAGCAGTCACAAGCGGGACAACCGAGCGACTAATGAAAAACTGTTTTTT
CDR3: CASSHKRDNRATNEKLFF

J: TRBJ1-2
V: TRBV5-4
D: .
size: .
DNA: TGTGCCAGCAGCCCCACGGGGGGCCTCTATGGCTACACCTTC
CDR3: CASSPTGGLYGYTF

J: TRBJ1-5
V: TRBV10-3
D: .
size: .
DNA: TGTGCCATCAGTGAGTCCGATTCTAGGATTTATAGCAATCAGCCCCAGCATTTT
CDR3: CAISESDSRIYSNQPQHF

J: TRBJ1-1
V: TRBV9
D: .
size: .
DNA: TGTGCCAGCAGCGTAGATGGGGCGGGTGGAACTGAAGCTTTCTTT
CDR3: CASSVDGAGGTEAFF

J: TRBJ2-3
V: TRBV4-1
D: .
size: .
DNA: TGCGCCAGCAGCCCAGACTCCCACACAGATACGCAGTATTTT
CDR3: CASSPDSHTDTQYF

J: TRBJ1-3
V: TRBV7-2
D: .
size: .
DNA: TGTGCCAGCAGCTTATCGGGGGCCAGTCGAAACACCATATATTTT
CDR3: CASSLSGASRNTIYF

J: TRBJ1-4
V: TRBV5-1
D: TRBD1
size: once
DNA: TGCGCCAGCAGCGCGGACAGGATTAATGAAAAACTGTTTTTT
CDR3: CASSADRINEKLFF

J: TRBJ1-1
V: TRBV18
D: .
size: .
DNA: TGTGCCAGCTCACCCGCCGGGGTCAACACTGAAGCTTTCTTT
CDR3: CASSPAGVNTEAFF

J: TRBJ1-4
V: TRBV29-1
D: TRBD1
size: .
DNA: TGCAGCGTTGATCCCACTAGGGGACAGGGGAGTGAAAAACTGTTTTTT
CDR3: CSVDPTRGQGSEKLFF

J: TRBJ1-4
V: TRBV29-1
D: .
size: .
DNA: TGCAGCGTTCCTAGGGGGGAAAAACTGTTTTTT
CDR3: CSVPRGEKLFF

J: TRBJ1-2
V: TRBV6-1
D: .
size: .
DNA: TGTGCCAGCAGTGAAAGCAGGGTAGGCTATGGCTACACCTTC
CDR3: CASSESRVGYGYTF

J: TRBJ1-1
V: TRBV11-3
D: .
size: few
DNA: TGTGCCAGCAGCTTGGGGAATATGAACACTGAAGCTTTCTTT
CDR3: CASSLGNMNTEAFF